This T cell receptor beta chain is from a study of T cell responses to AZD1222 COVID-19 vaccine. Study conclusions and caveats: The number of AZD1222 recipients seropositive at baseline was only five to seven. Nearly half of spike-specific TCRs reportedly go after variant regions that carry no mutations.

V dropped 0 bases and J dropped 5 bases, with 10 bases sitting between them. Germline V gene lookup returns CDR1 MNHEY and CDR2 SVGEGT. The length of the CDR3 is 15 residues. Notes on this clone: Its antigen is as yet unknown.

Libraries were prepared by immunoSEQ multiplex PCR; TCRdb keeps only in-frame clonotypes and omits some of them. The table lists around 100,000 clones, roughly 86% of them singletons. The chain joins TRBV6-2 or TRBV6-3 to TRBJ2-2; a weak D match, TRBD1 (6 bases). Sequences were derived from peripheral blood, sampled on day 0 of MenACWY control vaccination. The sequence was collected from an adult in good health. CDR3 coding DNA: TGTGCCAGCAGTTACTCCGGCAGGGGAACCGGGGAGCTGTTTTTT. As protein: CASSYSGRGTGELFF.